Given below is one TCR beta chain in context. This specimen comes from a study of cytomegalovirus exposure and HLA in healthy donors. Study at large: There were 300 to 400 genotyped donors. Of these, roughly 80% fell in the genetic ancestry cluster associated with self-reported Caucasian donors.

The CDR3 loop spans 17 amino acids. The V gene lost 0 bases and the J gene lost 4 bases, with 16 bases spanning the gap. Germline CDR1 KGHSH, CDR2 LQKENI. The PCR ran on 60 Vbeta and 13 Jbeta primers. Using immunoSEQ multiplex PCR, the repertoire was profiled, and TCRdb retains in-frame clones only, with some absent. The data contain around 150,000 clones, approximately 77% of them seen just once; the ten biggest clones take up over 1.3%. Sequenced input: PBMCs. The origin of this receptor is a woman aged 40 to 50 in good health and CMV-seronegative. The genes are TRBV18 and TRBJ1-3; unclear D gene. The CDR3 sequence: CASSPPQSGSRGNTIYF. Written as DNA, the CDR3 is TGTGCCAGCTCACCACCGCAGTCCGGGAGCCGCGGAAACACCATATATTTT.